One sample yielded the 3 T cell receptor beta chains listed below, sequenced in a study of response to subunit inactivated influenza vaccine. TCRdb recomputed calls from the RT-PCR reads with MiXCR, one row per CDR3 protein. The top ten hold 10% to 15% of the sample, which has 490,000 or so distinct CDR3 sequences, around 8% seen once. The starting material was PBMCs from blood, obtained roughly 24 months after vaccination. The receptors shown here come from a man aged 50 to 75 who received an inactivated influenza vaccine.

This clonotype was seen only a few times. The V call is TRBV7-9, the J call TRBJ1-6, with 8 bases aligning to TRBD1. Looked up from germline, CDR1 is SEHNR and CDR2 is FQNEAQ (reference sequence). The junction had 7 bases not matched to a gene; V was cut back by 5 bases and J by 10 bases. The CDR3 is 14 amino acids. CDR3 sequence (DNA): TGTGCCAGCAGCGAACAGGGGGTCAGATCACCCCTCCACTTT. Translation: CASSEQGVRSPLHF.

This clonotype was observed a handful of times. V and J are TRBV20-1 and TRBJ2-5, with 8 bases matching TRBD1. This CDR3 region has 12 residues. The germline V gene encodes CDR1 DFQATT and CDR2 SNEGSKA (reference sequence). With 2 bases clipped from V and 5 bases from J, the junction kept 1 base outside the gene matches. The CDR3: CSARQGAETQYF. Here the CDR3 DNA reads TGCAGTGCTAGACAGGGGGCTGAGACCCAGTACTTC.

The chain carries TRBV28 and TRBJ2-5; D might be TRBD1 (6 bases). CDR1 is MDHEN and CDR2 is SYDVKM in the germline V gene. Trimming took off 4 bases at V and 3 bases at J, with 21 bases between the two ends. The CDR3 length is 17 residues. The DNA of the CDR3 is TGTGCCAGCAGTTCCTCCGAGGGTGGGGGCTTTAAAGAGACCCAGTACTTC. As protein: CASSSSEGGGFKETQYF.